This T cell receptor beta chain was recovered during a study of OX40 agonist ivuxolimab in advanced cancers. Study-wide context: Partial responses occurred in three patients (one hepatocellular carcinoma, two cutaneous melanoma).

Clones were sequenced by immunoSEQ multiplex PCR, and TCRdb holds only the in-frame ones, with some missing. In the table there are 13,000 to 15,000 clones, 60% to 85% of which are singletons. This CDR3 region has 14 residues. The V and J ends lost 7 bases and 4 bases respectively, with 15 bases between them. Germline V lookup: CDR1 PRHDT, CDR2 FYEKMQ (reference sequence). This clone has a single count. The antigen remains undetermined. Findings and caveats of the study: Normalized T-cell clonal expansion was also low in a subset of nonresponders. Both CD4+ and CD8+ T cell populations in blood had undergone clonal expansion by week 6 at 0.1 to 3.0 mg/kg. Partial responders dosed at 0.1-3.0 mg/kg displayed clonal expansion ranking among the lowest.

The source of this sequence is an adult with an advanced solid tumor such as melanoma, head and neck, liver or kidney cancer. V is TRBV13 and J is TRBJ2-3; weak D call: TRBD2 (5 bases). Sample: CD4+ or CD8+ T cells sorted from blood, taken in a trial of the OX40 agonist ivuxolimab. CDR3 in amino acids: CASNGKEEADTQYF. The CDR3 nucleotides are TGTGCCAGCAACGGCAAGGAGGAGGCAGATACGCAGTATTTT.